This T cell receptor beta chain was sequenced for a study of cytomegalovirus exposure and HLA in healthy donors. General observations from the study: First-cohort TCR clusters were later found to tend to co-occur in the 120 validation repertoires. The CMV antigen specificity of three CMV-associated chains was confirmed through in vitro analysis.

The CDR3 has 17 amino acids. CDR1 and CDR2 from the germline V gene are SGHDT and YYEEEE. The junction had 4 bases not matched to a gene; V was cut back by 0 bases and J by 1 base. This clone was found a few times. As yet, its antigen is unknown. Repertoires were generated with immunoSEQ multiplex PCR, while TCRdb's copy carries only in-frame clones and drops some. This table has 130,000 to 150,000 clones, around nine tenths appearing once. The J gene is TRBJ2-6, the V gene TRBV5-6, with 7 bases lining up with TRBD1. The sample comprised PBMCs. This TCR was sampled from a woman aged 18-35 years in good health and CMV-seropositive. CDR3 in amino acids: CASSLGDRASGANVLTF. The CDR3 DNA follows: TGTGCCAGCAGCTTGGGTGACAGGGCGTCTGGGGCCAACGTCCTGACTTTC.